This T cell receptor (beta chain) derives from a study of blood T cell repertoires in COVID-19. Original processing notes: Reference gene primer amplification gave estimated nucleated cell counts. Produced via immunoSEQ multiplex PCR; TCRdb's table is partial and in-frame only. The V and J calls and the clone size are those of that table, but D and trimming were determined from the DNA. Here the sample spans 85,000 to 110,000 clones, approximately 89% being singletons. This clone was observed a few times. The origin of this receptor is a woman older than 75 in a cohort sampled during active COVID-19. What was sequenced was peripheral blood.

CDR3 residues: CASSFRTGAINYGYTF. CDR3 in DNA: TGTGCCAGCAGTTTTCGGACAGGGGCGATTAACTATGGCTACACCTTC. The chain combines TRBV27 with TRBJ1-2; 9 nucleotides align to TRBD1. In germline, CDR1 is MNHEY, CDR2 SMNVEV (reference sequence). Unmatched junction bases numbered 6, after V lost 3 bases and J lost 1 base. The CDR3 has 16 amino acids.